The source of this TCR beta chain is a study of T cell repertoires in cytomegalovirus infection. Study-wide background: An indication of both CMV infection and matching HLA type came from public TCR beta signatures. General study results and limits: It was HLA-C-restricted CMV-specific TCR beta clonotypes that dominated the response ex vivo. Summed frequency of shared TCR beta families picked out CMV carriers who also had the relevant HLA.

This clonotype was detected many times. What it binds is not known. TCRdb analysed the reads with MiXCR anew, one entry per CDR3 protein. The data show under 850,000 distinct CDR3 sequences, about 40% seen once. The sequencing input was PBMCs. This receptor was taken from a human donor in good health (CMV status not recorded). Some clones in this sample may be carry-over from other donors' samples.

In DNA, the CDR3 is TGTGCCAGCAGTCCTGGAGATTTCTTTGAAGCTTTCTTT. This sequence encodes CASSPGDFFEAFF. The chain is built from TRBV12-3 or TRBV12-4 and TRBJ1-1; D gene ambiguous. The CDR3 length is 13 residues. With 5 bases removed from V and 7 bases from J, the gap between germline ends came to 14 bases.